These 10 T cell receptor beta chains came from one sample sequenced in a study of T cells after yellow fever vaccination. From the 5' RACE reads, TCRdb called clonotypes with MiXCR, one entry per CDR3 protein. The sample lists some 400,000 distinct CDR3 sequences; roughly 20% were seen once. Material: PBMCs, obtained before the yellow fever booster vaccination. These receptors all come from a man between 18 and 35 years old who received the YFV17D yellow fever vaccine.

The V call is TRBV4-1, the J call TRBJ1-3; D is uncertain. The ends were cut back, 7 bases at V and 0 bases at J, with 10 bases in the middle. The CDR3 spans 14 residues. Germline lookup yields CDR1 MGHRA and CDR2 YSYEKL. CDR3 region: CASTPVSSGNTIYF. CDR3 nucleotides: TGCGCCAGCACCCCGGTTAGCTCTGGAAACACCATATATTTT.

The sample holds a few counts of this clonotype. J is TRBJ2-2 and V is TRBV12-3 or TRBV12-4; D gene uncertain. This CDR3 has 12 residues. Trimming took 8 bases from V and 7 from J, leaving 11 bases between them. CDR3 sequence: CASLQDFGELFF. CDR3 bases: TGTGCCAGCCTTCAGGATTTCGGGGAGCTGTTTTTT.

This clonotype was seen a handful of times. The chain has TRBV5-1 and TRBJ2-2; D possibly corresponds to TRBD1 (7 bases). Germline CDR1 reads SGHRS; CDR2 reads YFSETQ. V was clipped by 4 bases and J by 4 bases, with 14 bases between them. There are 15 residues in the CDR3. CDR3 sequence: CASSRQGDFTGELFF. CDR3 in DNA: TGCGCCAGCAGCCGGCAGGGGGACTTCACCGGGGAGCTGTTTTTT.

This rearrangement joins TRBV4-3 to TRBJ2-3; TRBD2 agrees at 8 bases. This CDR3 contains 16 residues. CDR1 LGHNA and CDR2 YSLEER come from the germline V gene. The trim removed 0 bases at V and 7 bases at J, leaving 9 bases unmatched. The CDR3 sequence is CASSQDTSGSVYTQYF. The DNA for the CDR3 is TGCGCCAGCAGCCAAGATACGAGCGGGAGCGTATATACGCAGTATTTT.

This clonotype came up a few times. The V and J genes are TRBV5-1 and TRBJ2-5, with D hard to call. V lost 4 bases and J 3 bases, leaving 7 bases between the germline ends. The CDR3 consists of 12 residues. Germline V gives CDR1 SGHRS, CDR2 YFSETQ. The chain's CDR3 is CASSLVEETQYF. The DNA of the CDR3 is TGCGCCAGCAGCCTAGTCGAAGAGACCCAGTACTTC. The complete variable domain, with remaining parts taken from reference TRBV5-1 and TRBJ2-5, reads KAGVTQTPRYLIKTRGQQVTLSCSPISGHRSVSWYQQTPGQGLQFLFEYFSETQRNKGNFPGRFSGRQFSNSRSEMNVSTLELGDSALYLCASSLVEETQYFGPGTRLLVL.

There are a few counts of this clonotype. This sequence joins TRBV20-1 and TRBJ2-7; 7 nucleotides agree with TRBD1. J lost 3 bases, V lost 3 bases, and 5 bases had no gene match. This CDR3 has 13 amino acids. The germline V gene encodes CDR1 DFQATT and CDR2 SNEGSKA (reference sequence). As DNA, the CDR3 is TGCAGTGCTAGTGAGGGGGCCCTCTACGAGCAGTACTTC. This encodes CSASEGALYEQYF.

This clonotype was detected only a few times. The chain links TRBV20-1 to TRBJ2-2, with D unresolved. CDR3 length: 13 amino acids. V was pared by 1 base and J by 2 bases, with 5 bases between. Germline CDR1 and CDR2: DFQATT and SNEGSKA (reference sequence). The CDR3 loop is CSARGSNTGELFF. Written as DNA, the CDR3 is TGCAGTGCTAGAGGGTCCAACACCGGGGAGCTGTTTTTT.

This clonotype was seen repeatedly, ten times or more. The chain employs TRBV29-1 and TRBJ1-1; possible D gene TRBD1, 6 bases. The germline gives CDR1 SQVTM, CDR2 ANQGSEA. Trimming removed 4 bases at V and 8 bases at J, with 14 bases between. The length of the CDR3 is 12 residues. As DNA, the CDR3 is TGCAGCGTTGGATCCGGGGGCGTGGAAGCTTTCTTT. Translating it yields CSVGSGGVEAFF.

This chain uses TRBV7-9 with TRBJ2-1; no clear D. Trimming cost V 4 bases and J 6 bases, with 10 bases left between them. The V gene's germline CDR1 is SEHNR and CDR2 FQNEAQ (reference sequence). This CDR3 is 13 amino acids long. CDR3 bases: TGTGCCAGCAGCTCCCCCGTTTTCAATGAGCAGTTCTTC. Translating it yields CASSSPVFNEQFF. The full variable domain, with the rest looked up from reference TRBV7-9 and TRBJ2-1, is DTGVSQNPRHKITKRGQNVTFRCDPISEHNRLYWYRQTLGQGPEFLTYFQNEAQLEKSRLLSDRFSAERPKGSFSTLEIQRTEQGDSAMYLCASSSPVFNEQFFGPGTRLTVL.

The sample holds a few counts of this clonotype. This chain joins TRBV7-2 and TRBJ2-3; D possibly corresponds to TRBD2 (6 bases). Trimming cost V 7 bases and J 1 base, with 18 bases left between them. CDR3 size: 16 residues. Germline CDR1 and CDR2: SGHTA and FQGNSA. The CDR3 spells CASTPAGKRGTDTQYF. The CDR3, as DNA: TGTGCCAGCACCCCGGCAGGGAAGCGGGGCACAGATACGCAGTATTTT.